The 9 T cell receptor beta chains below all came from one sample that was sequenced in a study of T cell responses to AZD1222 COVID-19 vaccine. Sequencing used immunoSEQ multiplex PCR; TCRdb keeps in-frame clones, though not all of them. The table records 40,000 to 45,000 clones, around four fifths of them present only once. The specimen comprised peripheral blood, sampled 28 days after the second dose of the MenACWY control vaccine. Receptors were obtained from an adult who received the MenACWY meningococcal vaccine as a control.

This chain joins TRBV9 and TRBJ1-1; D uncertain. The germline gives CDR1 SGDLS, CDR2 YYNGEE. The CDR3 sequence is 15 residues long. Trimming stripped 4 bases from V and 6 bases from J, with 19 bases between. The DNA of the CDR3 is TGTGCCAGCAGCCCTCGTCCGGTTCTGGGCGCTGAAGCTTTCTTT. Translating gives CASSPRPVLGAEAFF.

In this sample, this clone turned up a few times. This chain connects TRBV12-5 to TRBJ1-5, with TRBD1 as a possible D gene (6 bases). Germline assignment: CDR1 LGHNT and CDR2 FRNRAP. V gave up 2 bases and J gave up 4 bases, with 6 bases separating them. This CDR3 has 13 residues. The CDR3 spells CASGLQGNQPQHF. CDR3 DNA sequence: TGTGCTAGTGGTTTGCAGGGGAATCAGCCCCAGCATTTT.

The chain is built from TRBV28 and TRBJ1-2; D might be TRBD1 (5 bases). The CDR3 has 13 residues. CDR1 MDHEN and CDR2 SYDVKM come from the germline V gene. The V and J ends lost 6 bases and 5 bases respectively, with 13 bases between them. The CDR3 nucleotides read TGTGCCAGCAGGAGGGACCGGGGTTATGGCTACACCTTC. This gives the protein CASRRDRGYGYTF.

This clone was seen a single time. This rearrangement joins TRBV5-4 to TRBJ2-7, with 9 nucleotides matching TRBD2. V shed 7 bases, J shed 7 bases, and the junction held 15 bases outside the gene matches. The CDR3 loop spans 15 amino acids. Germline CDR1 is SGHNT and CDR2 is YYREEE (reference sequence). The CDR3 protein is CASRRAAGGSEEQYF. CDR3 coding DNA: TGTGCCAGCCGCCGGGCGGCGGGAGGGTCCGAAGAGCAGTACTTC.

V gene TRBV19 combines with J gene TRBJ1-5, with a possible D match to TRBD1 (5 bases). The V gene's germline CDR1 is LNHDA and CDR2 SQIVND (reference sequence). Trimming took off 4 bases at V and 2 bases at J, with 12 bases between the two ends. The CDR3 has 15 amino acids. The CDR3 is CASSRGTARNQPQHF. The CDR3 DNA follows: TGTGCCAGTAGTAGAGGGACCGCTCGCAATCAGCCCCAGCATTTT.

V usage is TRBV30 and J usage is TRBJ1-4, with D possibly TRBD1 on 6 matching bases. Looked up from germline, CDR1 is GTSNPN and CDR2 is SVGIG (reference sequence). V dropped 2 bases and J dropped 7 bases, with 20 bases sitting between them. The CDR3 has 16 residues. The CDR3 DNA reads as TGTGCCTGGAGTTTTCCTACCGGGACAAAAGGTGAAAAACTGTTTTTT. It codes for CAWSFPTGTKGEKLFF. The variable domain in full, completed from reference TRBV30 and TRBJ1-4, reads SQTIHQWPATLVQPVGSPLSLECTVEGTSNPNLYWYRQAAGRGLQLLFYSVGIGQISSEVPQNLSASRPQDRQFILSSKKLLLSDSGFYLCAWSFPTGTKGEKLFFGSGTQLSVL.

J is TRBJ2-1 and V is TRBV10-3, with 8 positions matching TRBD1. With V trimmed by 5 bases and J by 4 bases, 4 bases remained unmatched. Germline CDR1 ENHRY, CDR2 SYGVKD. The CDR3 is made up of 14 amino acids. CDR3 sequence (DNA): TGTGCCATCAGTTTACAGGGGGATTACAATGAGCAGTTCTTC. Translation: CAISLQGDYNEQFF.

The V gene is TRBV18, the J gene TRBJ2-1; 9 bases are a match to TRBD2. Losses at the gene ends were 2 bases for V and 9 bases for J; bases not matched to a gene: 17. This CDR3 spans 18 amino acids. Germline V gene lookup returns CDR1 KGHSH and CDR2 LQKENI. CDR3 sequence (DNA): TGTGCCAGCTCACCAAGGTCGTCTAGCGGGATTTCGGTGGGTGAGCAGTTCTTC. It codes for CASSPRSSSGISVGEQFF.

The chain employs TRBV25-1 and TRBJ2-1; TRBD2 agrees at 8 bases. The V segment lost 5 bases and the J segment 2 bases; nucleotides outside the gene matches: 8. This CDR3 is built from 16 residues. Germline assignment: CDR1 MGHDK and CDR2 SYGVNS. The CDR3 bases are TGTGCCAGCAGTCCCAGCGGGAGCAAGGCCTACAATGAGCAGTTCTTC. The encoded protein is CASSPSGSKAYNEQFF. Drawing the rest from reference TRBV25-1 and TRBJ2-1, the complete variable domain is EADIYQTPRYLVIGTGKKITLECSQTMGHDKMYWYQQDPGMELHLIHYSYGVNSTEKGDLSSESTVSRIRTEHFPLTLESARPSHTSQYLCASSPSGSKAYNEQFFGPGTRLTVL.